The 20 T cell receptor beta chains below were found in one sample sequenced in a study of shared clonotypes between healthy human individuals. The table came from immunoSEQ multiplex PCR; TCRdb's copy has only in-frame clones and leaves some out. The sample contains 950,000 to 1,200,000 clones, 60% to 80% of which appear only once. Sample: memory CD4+ T cells from PBMCs. The subset was: CD45RA-negative fraction. The source of these receptors is a young man in good health. Some clones in this sample may be carry-over from other donors' samples.

The chain employs TRBV5-1 and TRBJ2-7; tentative D call: TRBD2 (6 bases). V was shortened by 1 base and J by 5 bases, with 22 bases between the two germline ends. Germline CDR1 is SGHRS and CDR2 is YFSETQ. This CDR3 region has 17 residues. The CDR3 is CASSLRGGSGWGNEQYF. DNA of the CDR3: TGCGCCAGCAGCTTGAGGGGAGGCTCAGGATGGGGGAACGAGCAGTACTTC.

The V call is TRBV11-2, the J call TRBJ2-1; 10 nucleotides agree with TRBD2. This CDR3 has 16 residues. The junction had 7 bases not matched to a gene; V was cut back by 5 bases and J by 3 bases. Germline CDR1 reads SGHAT; CDR2 reads FQNNGV. The DNA of the CDR3 is TGTGCCAGCAGCGCGCGACTAGCGGGCATCTACAATGAGCAGTTCTTC. Encoded protein: CASSARLAGIYNEQFF.

The gene calls are TRBV7-2 and TRBJ2-7; a weak D match, TRBD2 (5 bases). The CDR3 has 16 amino acids. Per the germline V gene, CDR1 is SGHTA and CDR2 is FQGNSA. V lost 2 bases, J lost 2 bases, and 16 bases lay in between. CDR3 DNA sequence: TGTGCCAGCAGCTTATATTACGGCGGGTACGCCTACGAGCAGTACTTC. Protein sequence: CASSLYYGGYAYEQYF.

This chain links TRBV4-2 with TRBJ1-4; D gene uncertain. The germline gives CDR1 LGHNA, CDR2 YNFKEQ. The CDR3 consists of 13 residues. Between the trimmed V and J ends, which lost 1 base and 6 bases, there was a span of 6 bases. In DNA form, the CDR3 reads TGTGCCAGCAGCCAAGGGCAGGATGAAAAACTGTTTTTT. Protein product: CASSQGQDEKLFF.

Of note for this clone: A much larger clone lies one base from this, so it may be a read error. The same CDR3 can be traced to other DNA sequences in this sample. The chain couples TRBV29-1 to TRBJ2-5; weak D call: TRBD2 (5 bases). This CDR3 is built from 10 residues. The germline V gene encodes CDR1 SQVTM and CDR2 ANQGSEA. Trimming stripped 4 bases from V and 5 bases from J, with 5 bases between. DNA for the CDR3: TGCAGCGTTGCGGGGGAGACCCAGTACTTC. This gives the protein CSVAGETQYF. Complete variable domain (other parts from reference TRBV29-1 and TRBJ2-5): SAVISQKPSRDICQRGTSLTIQCQVDSQVTMMFWYRQQPGQSLTLIATANQGSEATYESGFVIDKFPISRPNLTFSTLTVSNMSPEDSSIYLCSVAGETQYFGPGTRLLVL.

Comment on this clone: One junction end does not reproduce the germline sequence, and a read error may be involved. The chain links TRBV7-9 to TRBJ2-7, with a weak D call TRBD1 (5 bases). The V gene's germline CDR1 is SEHNR and CDR2 FQNEAQ (reference sequence). CDR3 length: 12 amino acids. The CDR3 loop reads CSSSIDSYEQYF. The CDR3 coding sequence is TGTTCCAGCAGCATCGACAGTTACGAGCAGTACTTC. Full variable domain (remainder filled in from reference TRBV7-9 and TRBJ2-7): DTGVSQNPRHKITKRGQNVTFRCDPISEHNRLYWYRQTLGQGPEFLTYFQNEAQLEKSRLLSDRFSAERPKGSFSTLEIQRTEQGDSAMYLCSSSIDSYEQYFGPGTRLTVT.

About this clone: One end of the junction does not line up with germline, which may come from a read error. The chain carries TRBV10-2 and TRBJ2-5; no reliable D call. The DNA end is more similar to TRBJ2-7, so the J call may be wrong. The CDR3 has 13 amino acids. In germline, CDR1 is WSHSY, CDR2 SAAADI. CDR3 DNA: TGCACCAGCAGTGTCAACTATGAGTACGAGCAGTACTTC. Translating it yields CTSSVNYEYEQYF.

The chain uses TRBV18 and TRBJ1-2, with D perhaps TRBD1 (5 bases). The germline V gene encodes CDR1 KGHSH and CDR2 LQKENI. This CDR3 region has 14 residues. Trimming left V 2 bases short and J 3 bases short, with 10 bases between. The CDR3 loop is CASSPGREYYGYTF. In DNA form, the CDR3 reads TGTGCCAGCTCACCAGGCAGGGAATACTATGGCTACACCTTC.

The V and J genes are TRBV2 and TRBJ2-7, with D possibly TRBD2 on 6 matching bases. Germline assignment: CDR1 SNHLY and CDR2 FYNNEI. With 7 bases removed from V and 4 bases from J, the gap between germline ends came to 17 bases. The CDR3 loop spans 14 amino acids. CDR3 DNA: TGTGCCAGCACGCCCGCCCGGGAGCCTTACGAGCAGTACTTC. Translated: CASTPAREPYEQYF. Combining the CDR3 with reference TRBV2 and TRBJ2-7 gives the whole variable domain EPEVTQTPSHQVTQMGQEVILRCVPISNHLYFYWYRQILGQKVEFLVSFYNNEISEKSEIFDDQFSVERPDGSNFTLKIRSTKLEDSAMYFCASTPAREPYEQYFGPGTRLTVT.

The rearrangement uses TRBV7-9 and TRBJ2-5; 8 nucleotides match TRBD1. The V and J ends lost 3 bases and 1 base, in that order; junction bases with no gene match: 4. CDR3 length equals 15 residues. Germline values: CDR1 SEHNR, CDR2 FQNEAQ (reference sequence). The CDR3 DNA is TGTGCCAGCAGCTTGGGCAGGGGGCCCCAAGAGACCCAGTACTTC. Translated: CASSLGRGPQETQYF.

This sequence joins TRBV19 and TRBJ1-5; tentative D call: TRBD1 (6 bases). Germline V gives CDR1 LNHDA, CDR2 SQIVND (reference sequence). CDR3 length: 15 residues. Trimming shortened V by 6 bases and J by 0 bases, and 12 bases separated the two germline ends. CDR3 amino acids: CASSIGQSSNQPQHF. Written as DNA, the CDR3 is TGTGCCAGTAGCATTGGACAGAGTAGCAATCAGCCCCAGCATTTT.

The chain combines TRBV5-4 with TRBJ2-1; D gene ambiguous. The CDR3 covers 17 residues. Germline values: CDR1 SGHNT, CDR2 YYREEE (reference sequence). V was clipped by 0 bases and J by 0 bases, with 13 bases between them. The CDR3 protein is CASSLAPAYFSYNEQFF. The CDR3 DNA is TGTGCCAGCAGCTTGGCCCCGGCGTACTTCTCCTACAATGAGCAGTTCTTC.

The V call is TRBV7-2, the J call TRBJ1-1; unclear D gene. This CDR3 contains 13 residues. Germline V gene sequence: CDR1 SGHTA, CDR2 FQGNSA. Trimming removed 0 bases at V and 6 bases at J, with 8 bases between. As DNA, the CDR3 is TGTGCCAGCAGCTTAGCGCACCGCGCTGAAGCTTTCTTT. Protein: CASSLAHRAEAFF.

The chain employs TRBV6-6 and TRBJ2-7; D unresolved. The V end lost 4 bases, the J end lost 5 bases, and 18 bases lay between the germline ends. The germline CDR1 and CDR2 sequences are MNHNY and SVGAGI (reference sequence). The CDR3 loop spans 15 amino acids. CDR3 in DNA: TGTGCCAGCAGTTTTTGGCCCTACATTACCAACGAGCAGTACTTC. Its translation is CASSFWPYITNEQYF.

The genes are TRBV7-2 and TRBJ2-7; 11 nucleotides match TRBD1. The CDR3 has 17 residues. With V trimmed by 3 bases and J by 5 bases, 12 bases remained unmatched. Germline V CDR1 and CDR2: SGHTA, FQGNSA. The CDR3 region is CASSLRKGTGGFHEQYF. DNA for the CDR3: TGTGCCAGCAGCTTGCGAAAAGGGACAGGGGGTTTCCACGAGCAGTACTTC.

This clone occurred once. The rearrangement links TRBV15 to TRBJ1-4; 7 bases are a match to TRBD1. Germline V gives CDR1 LNHNV, CDR2 YYDKDF (reference sequence). This CDR3 has 15 residues. Trimming at V came to 3 bases and at J to 5 bases, leaving 6 bases not matched to a gene. The CDR3 DNA reads as TGTGCCACCAGCAGGGGGGGGACAGCCAATGAAAAACTGTTTTTT. The encoded protein is CATSRGGTANEKLFF. Using reference TRBV15 and TRBJ1-4 for the parts outside the CDR3, the full variable domain is DAMVIQNPRYQVTQFGKPVTLSCSQTLNHNVMYWYQQKSSQAPKLLFHYYDKDFNNEADTPDNFQSRRPNTSFCFLDIRSPGLGDTAMYLCATSRGGTANEKLFFGSGTQLSVL.

The chain recombines TRBV20-1 with TRBJ1-1; TRBD1 matches at 8 bases. CDR1 is DFQATT and CDR2 is SNEGSKA in the germline V gene (reference sequence). The CDR3 spans 11 residues. V dropped 6 bases and J dropped 11; count of bases not matched to a gene: 8. This CDR3 is CSAGDRQGAFF. As DNA, the CDR3 is TGCAGTGCCGGGGACAGGCAAGGGGCTTTCTTT.

The chain joins TRBV27 to TRBJ2-4, with 7 nucleotides matching TRBD1. CDR3 size: 16 residues. CDR1 is MNHEY, CDR2 SMNVEV, per germline (reference sequence). J lost 0 bases, V lost 5 bases, and 7 bases had no gene match. The CDR3 here is CASSPWTGKAKNIQYF. As DNA, the CDR3 is TGTGCCAGCAGTCCATGGACAGGTAAAGCCAAAAACATTCAGTACTTC.

V is TRBV5-6 and J is TRBJ2-7; 8 nucleotides match TRBD2. Germline V gene lookup returns CDR1 SGHDT and CDR2 YYEEEE. The CDR3 covers 14 residues. Germline trimming cut 0 bases from V and 6 bases from J; bases unmatched to any gene: 5. This CDR3 reads CASSLVGAGGEQYF. The CDR3 nucleotides are TGTGCCAGCAGCTTGGTAGGGGCGGGGGGCGAGCAGTACTTC.

The chain joins TRBV25-1 to TRBJ2-5; D is unresolved. Germline CDR1 and CDR2: MGHDK and SYGVNS. The ends were cut back, 1 base at V and 4 bases at J, with 10 bases in the middle. CDR3 length: 14 amino acids. For the CDR3, the DNA is TGTGCCAGCAGTGAATCAATAGGTGTAGAGACCCAGTACTTC. This codes for CASSESIGVETQYF.